The subject of this entry is one T cell receptor beta chain. Its cognate antigen is unknown. A much larger clone sits a single nucleotide away, making a read error possible. This specimen belongs to a study of T cells after yellow fever vaccination. Looking at the study overall: Where fractions had low cell numbers, libraries were prepared from them with the SMART-Seq v4 Ultra Low Input RNA kit.

Study-level results: Few clonotypes appeared in both CD4 and CD8 compartments. Reappearance after the booster was observed for most primary-vaccination clones (around 96% CD4, around 90% CD8). Within FACS-sorted repertoires, abundant clonotypes contaminating from the bulk population could be present.

TCRdb passed the 5' RACE reads through MiXCR, listing each CDR3 protein once. The sample lists just over 250,000 distinct CDR3 sequences, about 5% seen once, with about 3.5% in the top ten. CDR3 size: 14 residues. Unmatched junction bases numbered 5, after V lost 6 bases and J lost 3 bases. CDR1 is ENHRY, CDR2 SYGVKD, per germline. This chain links TRBV10-3 with TRBJ1-1; 9 positions agree with TRBD1. The source material was CD4+ T cells sorted from PBMCs, sampled on the day of the yellow fever booster vaccination. The receptor comes from a man aged 18 to 30 who received the YFV17D yellow fever vaccine. CDR3 coding DNA: TGTGCCATCAGGGGCGACAGGGGGTACACTGAAGCTTTCTTT. Translated, it gives CAIRGDRGYTEAFF.